The 17 T cell receptor beta chains presented below share a single source sample, sequenced in a study of T-cell reconstitution after alpha-beta-depleted transplantation in children. Unique molecular identifiers were incorporated into the prepared TCRbeta library. MiXCR, run by TCRdb on the PCR reads, gives a single entry per CDR3 protein. The sample includes some 500,000 distinct CDR3 sequences, 18% of them seen just once. The specimen comprised PBMCs from the stem cell graft donor, sampled from the stem cell graft. All receptors come from a human donor who donated a stem cell graft to a child with acute lymphoblastic leukemia.

This clonotype came up many times. The chain employs TRBV7-3 and TRBJ2-1, with TRBD2 matching over 10 bases. Germline V gives CDR1 SGHTA, CDR2 FQGTGA. The CDR3 sequence is 15 residues long. Germline trimming cut 6 bases from V and 9 bases from J; bases unmatched to any gene: 11. Here the CDR3 DNA reads TGTGCCAGCAGTATAACCGGGACTAGCGTTGGTGAGCAGTTCTTC. Its translation: CASSITGTSVGEQFF. Drawing the rest from reference TRBV7-3 and TRBJ2-1, the complete variable domain is GAGVSQTPSNKVTEKGKYVELRCDPISGHTALYWYRQSLGQGPEFLIYFQGTGAADDSGLPNDRFFAVRPEGSVSTLKIQRTERGDSAVYLCASSITGTSVGEQFFGPGTRLTVL.

There are a few counts of this clonotype. The rearrangement uses TRBV6-5 and TRBJ2-5, with TRBD2 matching 11 bases. The ends lost 2 bases at V and 7 bases at J; junction bases unmatched: 9. The CDR3 consists of 16 residues. Germline V gene data show CDR1 as MNHEY and CDR2 as SVGAGI. The CDR3 coding sequence is TGTGCCAGCAGTTACCCGGGACTAGCGGAGTCAGGGACCCAGTACTTC. Amino acids: CASSYPGLAESGTQYF.

This clonotype was recorded a few times. The chain has TRBV11-2 and TRBJ2-7; D remains unclear. V lost 0 bases and J lost 2, with 8 bases in between. Per germline, CDR1 SGHAT and CDR2 FQNNGV. There are 14 residues in the CDR3. The CDR3 reads CASSLDRHTYEQYF. The CDR3 coding sequence is TGTGCCAGCAGCTTAGACCGACACACCTACGAGCAGTACTTC.

This clonotype was recorded a few times. The chain recombines TRBV6-5 with TRBJ1-1, with 11 bases that match TRBD1. The CDR3 sequence is 12 residues long. The germline V gene has CDR1 MNHEY and CDR2 SVGAGI. Germline trimming cut 6 bases from V and 10 bases from J; bases unmatched to any gene: 4. The CDR3 DNA follows: TGTGCCAGCAGGGACAGGGGGCTGGGAGCTTTCTTT. Its protein is CASRDRGLGAFF.

In this sample, this clonotype turned up a few times. This sequence joins TRBV6-2 or TRBV6-3 and TRBJ1-1; 7 nucleotides agree with TRBD1. Germline V lookup: CDR1 MNHEY, CDR2 SVGEGT. V was pared by 0 bases and J by 5 bases, with 3 bases of the junction left unmatched. This CDR3 is 14 amino acids long. The CDR3 DNA reads TGTGCCAGCAGTTACTCGGACAGGAAAACTGAAGCTTTCTTT. Translation gives CASSYSDRKTEAFF.

This clonotype has more than one count but fewer than ten. The junction departs from germline at one end; a sequencing error may be responsible. V usage is TRBV14 and J usage is TRBJ1-5; D gene ambiguous. There are 12 residues in the CDR3. Germline CDR1 SGHDN, CDR2 FVKESK. CDR3 amino acids: CASSKEGQPQHF. The CDR3 DNA reads as TGTGCCAGCAGCAAAGAGGGCCAGCCCCAGCATTTT.

The chain links TRBV27 to TRBJ2-7, with 9 nucleotides matching TRBD2. The CDR3 sequence is 13 residues long. Per the germline V gene, CDR1 is MNHEY and CDR2 is SMNVEV (reference sequence). V lost 11 bases and J lost 2; bases outside the gene matches: 7. Here the CDR3 reads CADSLAGTYEQYF. The CDR3 region has the DNA TGTGCCGATAGTCTAGCGGGGACCTACGAGCAGTACTTC.

This clonotype was seen a handful of times. The chain couples TRBV27 to TRBJ2-3; D may be TRBD2 (5 bases). Germline V gene lookup returns CDR1 MNHEY and CDR2 SMNVEV (reference sequence). Trimming took 3 bases from V and 2 from J, leaving 15 bases between them. This CDR3 has 16 amino acids. The CDR3 DNA reads TGTGCCAGCAGTTTCCTGACCGGACTTTCCACAGATACGCAGTATTTT. This encodes CASSFLTGLSTDTQYF.

The chain couples TRBV5-1 to TRBJ1-2, with TRBD1 identical over 7 bases. This CDR3 spans 18 amino acids. Trimming removed 4 bases from V and 4 bases from J; junction bases left unmatched: 19. CDR1 and CDR2 from the germline V gene are SGHRS and YFSETQ. Written as DNA, the CDR3 is TGCGCCAGCAGCGGCATCCGGGACAGTTGGGCAAGAAGCTATGGCTACACCTTC. The encoded protein is CASSGIRDSWARSYGYTF.

The rearrangement uses TRBV7-9 and TRBJ2-1; 10 nucleotides agree with TRBD2. The V and J ends lost 1 base and 2 bases, in that order; junction bases with no gene match: 5. The CDR3 is made up of 17 amino acids. Germline values: CDR1 SEHNR, CDR2 FQNEAQ (reference sequence). Written as DNA, the CDR3 is TGTGCCAGCAGCTTAGATATAGCGGGAGGTCCCTACAATGAGCAGTTCTTC. Encoded protein: CASSLDIAGGPYNEQFF.

This chain links TRBV29-1 with TRBJ2-1; maybe TRBD1 (5 bases). Germline V lookup: CDR1 SQVTM, CDR2 ANQGSEA. This CDR3 has 16 amino acids. Trimming took off 0 bases at V and 4 bases at J, with 16 bases between the two ends. This CDR3 is CSVEDRAGHRYNEQFF. In DNA, the CDR3 is TGCAGCGTTGAAGATCGGGCAGGGCATAGGTACAATGAGCAGTTCTTC.

This chain links TRBV5-1 with TRBJ2-1; TRBD2 matches at 12 bases. Germline assignment: CDR1 SGHRS and CDR2 YFSETQ. This CDR3 region has 18 residues. V dropped 0 bases and J dropped 5; count of bases not matched to a gene: 9. CDR3 bases: TGCGCCAGCAGCTTGGAGATTCTAGCGGGAGGGGGAAACAATGAGCAGTTCTTC. Translated, it gives CASSLEILAGGGNNEQFF.

This clonotype was found a few times. The chain links TRBV15 to TRBJ2-7; a weak D match, TRBD2 (6 bases). V lost 5 bases to trimming and J lost 3 bases, with 14 bases between them. CDR3 size: 14 residues. Per germline, CDR1 LNHNV and CDR2 YYDKDF (reference sequence). The CDR3 spells CATSLAEPGYEQYF. CDR3 DNA: TGTGCCACCAGCTTAGCGGAACCGGGCTACGAGCAGTACTTC.

The rearrangement links TRBV20-1 to TRBJ1-6; no firm D call. This CDR3 contains 15 residues. Trimming shortened V by 6 bases and J by 0 bases, and 12 bases separated the two germline ends. Germline lookup yields CDR1 DFQATT and CDR2 SNEGSKA (reference sequence). The CDR3 sequence is CSARRRSSYNSPLHF. Here the CDR3 DNA reads TGCAGTGCCAGACGGAGAAGCTCCTATAATTCACCCCTCCACTTT.

This clonotype was counted ten times or more. The chain joins TRBV5-1 to TRBJ1-2; 10 positions match TRBD1. Trimming at V came to 4 bases and at J to 8 bases, leaving 11 bases not matched to a gene. Germline CDR1 SGHRS, CDR2 YFSETQ. The CDR3 extends over 15 amino acids. For the CDR3, the DNA is TGCGCCAGCAGCCCGGCTGGGACAGGGGAAGGGGGCTACACCTTC. It yields the protein CASSPAGTGEGGYTF.

This clonotype was picked up a small number of times. The chain joins TRBV7-8 to TRBJ1-5; 11 bases are shared with TRBD1. The germline gives CDR1 SGHVS, CDR2 FQNEAQ. The trim removed 2 bases at V and 5 bases at J, leaving 8 bases unmatched. The CDR3 extends over 17 amino acids. For the CDR3, the DNA is TGTGCCAGCAGCTTATCTTGGACAGGGGGCATTTATCAGCCCCAGCATTTT. This codes for CASSLSWTGGIYQPQHF. Supplemented by reference TRBV7-8 and TRBJ1-5, the full variable domain reads GAGVSQSPRYKVAKRGQDVALRCDPISGHVSLFWYQQALGQGPEFLTYFQNEAQLDKSGLPSDRFFAERPEGSVSTLKIQRTQQEDSAVYLCASSLSWTGGIYQPQHFGDGTRLSIL.

This chain uses TRBV10-3 with TRBJ2-7, with TRBD2 identical over 11 bases. Losses at the gene ends were 11 bases for V and 3 bases for J; bases not matched to a gene: 6. This CDR3 has 13 residues. Germline-derived CDR1 and CDR2 are ENHRY and SYGVKD. The CDR3: CASAGTSGYEQYF. CDR3 sequence (DNA): TGTGCCTCAGCCGGGACTAGCGGCTACGAGCAGTACTTC.